This T cell receptor beta chain stems from a study of Ad26.COV2.S vaccination and SARS-CoV-2 variants. Data came from immunoSEQ multiplex PCR; TCRdb stores just in-frame clones and leaves some out. The table lists more than 300,000 clones, about 85% of them singletons. Treatment denoted: around 19 received Ad26.COV2.S at low or high dose, single or two shots; roughly 5 received placebo; per-sample allocation not given. At day 63 after the first vaccine or placebo injection, samples were drawn. Germline V gives CDR1 MNHEY, CDR2 SVGEGT. This CDR3 is built from 14 residues. V shed 5 bases and J 4 bases; nucleotides not matched to a gene: 7.

The chain recombines TRBV6-2 or TRBV6-3 with TRBJ1-2; the match to TRBD1 covers 7 bases. The sample consisted of peripheral blood, taken in a trial of Ad26.COV2.S vaccine versus placebo. This sequence was found in a person aged 18-65 years who received the Ad26.COV2.S COVID-19 vaccine or a placebo. CDR3 sequence (DNA): TGTGCCAGCAGTCGAAGGGACAGAAGCTATGGCTACACCTTC. Its protein product is CASSRRDRSYGYTF.